This T cell receptor beta chain stems from a study of post-analysis software for immune sequencing data. Study details: The disease courses covered relapsing-remitting, secondary progressive and progressive-relapsing multiple sclerosis.

cDNA libraries for TCR beta contained unique molecular identifiers. TCRdb itself ran the PCR reads through MiXCR, one entry per CDR3 protein. The sample has 400,000 to 500,000 distinct CDR3 sequences, more than 30% seen once. Study-wide results and caveats: Patients with multiple sclerosis recorded significantly lower normalized Chao1 diversity than controls, the study found. Under the F measure, samples that were prepared in one batch clustered strongly together. Higher frequency in patients than in controls was seen for 5 or 6 TRBV segments, with TRBV5-6, TRBV5-1 and TRBV20-1 among them.

The sample holds a few counts of this clonotype. The antigen remains unidentified. Germline and junction disagree at one end, which may indicate a read error. Germline CDR1 DFQATT, CDR2 SNEGSKA (reference sequence). The CDR3 runs 15 residues. This chain joins TRBV20-1 and TRBJ1-1; D is unclear. The sequence came from a girl between 2 and 10 years old with multiple sclerosis. Material: blood. The CDR3: CSARRDGRLNAEAFF. CDR3 sequence (DNA): TGCAGTGCTAGACGCGACGGAAGATTGAACGCTGAAGCTTTCTTT.